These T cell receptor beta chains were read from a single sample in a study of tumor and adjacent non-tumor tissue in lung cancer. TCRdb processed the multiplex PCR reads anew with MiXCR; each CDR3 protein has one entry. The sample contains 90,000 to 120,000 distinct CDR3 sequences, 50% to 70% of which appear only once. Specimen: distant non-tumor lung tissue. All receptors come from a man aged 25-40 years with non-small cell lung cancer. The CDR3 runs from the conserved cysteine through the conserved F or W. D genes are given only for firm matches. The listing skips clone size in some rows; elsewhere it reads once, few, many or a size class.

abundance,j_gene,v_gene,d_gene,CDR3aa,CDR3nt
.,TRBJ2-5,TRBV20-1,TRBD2,CSVRGTSGRAETRYF,TGCAGTGTTAGGGGGACTAGCGGGAGGGCGGAGACCCGGTACTTC
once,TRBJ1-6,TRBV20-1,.,CNAFKPGAHNSPLHF,TGCAATGCTTTCAAACCGGGAGCCCATAATTCACCCCTCCACTTT
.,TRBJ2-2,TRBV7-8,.,CGSSLGGAASPGELFF,TGTGGCAGCAGCTTAGGGGGGGCAGCGAGCCCCGGGGAGCTGTTTTTT
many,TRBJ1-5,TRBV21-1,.,CASSKGVAVGNQPQHF,.
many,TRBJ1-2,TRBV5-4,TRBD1,CASSFTGGVGYTF,TGTGCCAGCAGTTTTACAGGGGGCGTCGGCTACACCTTC
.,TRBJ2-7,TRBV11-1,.,CASSLDSSVSFYEQYF,TGTGCCAGCAGCTTAGATAGTAGCGTGAGTTTCTACGAGCAGTACTTC
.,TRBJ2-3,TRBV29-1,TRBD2,CSVRASGGSDTQYF,TGCAGCGTGCGGGCTAGCGGGGGTTCAGATACGCAGTATTTT
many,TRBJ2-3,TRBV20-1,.,CSARDLRDTATDTQYF,TGCAGTGCTAGAGATCTGAGGGACACCGCCACAGATACGCAGTATTTT
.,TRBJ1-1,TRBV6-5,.,CASSLGHMNTEAFF,TGTGCCAGTAGTCTCGGACACATGAACACTGAAGCTTTCTTT
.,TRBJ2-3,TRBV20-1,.,CSTRPGSSTDTQCF,TGCAGTACTAGACCGGGATCTAGCACAGATACGCAGTGTTTT
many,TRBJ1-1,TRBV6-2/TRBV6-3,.,CASGSIKGKLFF,TGTGCCAGCGGATCCATCAAGGGAAAGCTTTTCTTT
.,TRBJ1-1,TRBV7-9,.,CASSFGGGTEAFF,TGTGCCAGCAGCTTTGGGGGGGGCACTGAAGCTTTCTTT
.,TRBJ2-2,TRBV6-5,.,CVSIYSWGRYTGELFF,TGTGTCAGCATTTACTCGTGGGGGCGGTACACCGGGGAGCTGTTTTTT
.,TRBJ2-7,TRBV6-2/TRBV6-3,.,CASRHQDYKQYF,TGTGCCAGCAGACACCAAGACTACAAGCAATACTTC
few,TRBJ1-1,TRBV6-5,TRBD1,CASSYPGTGNTEAFF,TGTGCCAGCAGTTACCCCGGGACAGGGAACACTGAAGCTTTCTTT
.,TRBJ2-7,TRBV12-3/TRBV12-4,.,CASSFSGTDERYF,TGTGCCAGCAGTTTTTCCGGTACGGATGAGCGGTACTTC
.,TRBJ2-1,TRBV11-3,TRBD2,CVSSSLAGGTLFNEQFF,TGTGTCAGCAGCTCACTAGCGGGAGGGACTCTATTCAATGAGCAGTTCTTC
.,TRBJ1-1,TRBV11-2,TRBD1,CVSSLGQELEAFF,TGTGTCAGCAGCTTGGGACAGGAGCTTGAAGCATTCTTT
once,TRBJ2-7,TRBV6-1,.,CANTPYGQIAVGQYF,TGTGCCAACACTCCGTATGGACAGATCGCGGTCGGGCAGTACTTC
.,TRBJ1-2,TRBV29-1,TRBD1,CSIPGTDYGYTF,TGCAGCATCCCTGGGACAGACTATGGTTACACCTTC
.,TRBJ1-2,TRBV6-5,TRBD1,CTSSDREWSNYGYTF,TGTACCAGCAGCGACAGGGAGTGGTCAAACTATGGCTACACCTTC
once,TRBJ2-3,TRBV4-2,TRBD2,CASSPSAGSTDMQYF,TGCGCCAGCAGCCCGTCAGCGGGGAGCACTGATATGCAGTATTTT
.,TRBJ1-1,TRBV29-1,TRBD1,CRVGGDREIAFF,TGCAGAGTTGGTGGCGACAGGGAAATAGCTTTCTTT
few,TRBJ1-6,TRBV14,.,CASSPGTGNSPLHF,TGTGCCAGCAGCCCCGGGACGGGTAATTCACCCCTCCACTTT
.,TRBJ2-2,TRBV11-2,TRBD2,CASILGLANTGELFF,TGTGCAAGCATCCTAGGACTAGCGAACACCGGGGAGCTGTTTTTT
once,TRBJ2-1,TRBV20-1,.,CSAIVGREPNEQFF,TGCAGTGCTATTGTAGGAAGAGAGCCGAATGAGCAGTTCTTC
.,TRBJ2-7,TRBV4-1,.,CASSQVGPHEQYF,TGCGCCAGCAGCCAAGTCGGACCCCACGAGCAGTACTTC
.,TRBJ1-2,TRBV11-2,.,CAGSSSYGYTF,TGTGCCGGCAGCTCGTCCTATGGCTATACCTTC
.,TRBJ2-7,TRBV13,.,CASNLSRYEQHF,TGTGCCAGCAACTTAAGTCGCTACGAGCAGCACTTC
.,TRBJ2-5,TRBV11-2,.,CDSSPEGTQYF,TGTGACAGCAGCCCAGAGGGGACACAGTACTTC
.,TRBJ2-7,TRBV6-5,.,CASRQGPAGEQYF,TGTGCCAGCCGGCAGGGACCCGCGGGGGAGCAGTACTTC
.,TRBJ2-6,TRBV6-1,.,CASKTRSGANVLTF,TGTGCCAGCAAGACAAGGTCTGGGGCCAACGTCCTGACTTTC
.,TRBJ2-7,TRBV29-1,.,CSAATGGSHGQYF,TGCAGCGCTGCGACAGGAGGCTCCCACGGGCAGTACTTC
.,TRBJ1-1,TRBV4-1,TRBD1,CASSLPGTGSRIFEAFF,TGCGCCAGCAGCCTTCCCGGGACAGGGTCCCGTATTTTTGAAGCTTTCTTT
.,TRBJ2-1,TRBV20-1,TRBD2,CSVLKRGGSGDEKFF,TGCAGTGTCCTGAAGCGGGGGGGATCCGGGGATGAGAAGTTCTTC
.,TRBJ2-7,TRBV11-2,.,CVSSWGEGDYERYF,TGTGTCAGCAGCTGGGGCGAGGGCGACTACGAGCGGTACTTC
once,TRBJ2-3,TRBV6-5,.,CAGSSGDARGTDTQYF,TGTGCCGGCAGTTCGGGGGACGCCCGGGGTACAGATACGCAGTATTTT
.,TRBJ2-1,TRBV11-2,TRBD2,CDSSLIPAGIDEQFF,TGCGACAGCAGCTTAATCCCAGCGGGGATTGATGAGCAATTCTTC
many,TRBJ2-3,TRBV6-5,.,CATTRRGSGTDTQYF,TGTGCTACCACAAGACGGGGGTCGGGCACAGATACGCAGTATTTT
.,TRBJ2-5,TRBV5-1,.,CTSVSGIGETHYF,TGCACCAGCGTATCGGGGATCGGTGAGACCCACTACTTC
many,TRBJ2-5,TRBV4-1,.,CASSQSPGETQYF,TGCGCCAGCAGCCAATCCCCCGGGGAGACCCAGTACTTC
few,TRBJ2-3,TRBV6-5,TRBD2,CASNTRRAGDDTQYF,TGTGCCAGCAATACTCGGAGGGCGGGGGACGATACGCAGTATTTT
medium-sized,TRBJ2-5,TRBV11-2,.,CASSLNPSRDETQYF,TGTGCCAGCAGCTTAAACCCCTCCAGGGACGAGACCCAGTACTTC
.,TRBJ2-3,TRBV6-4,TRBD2,CASSPLAGDRDTQYF,TGTGCCAGCAGTCCCCTAGCGGGAGATAGGGATACGCAGTATTTT
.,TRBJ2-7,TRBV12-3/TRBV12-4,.,CARSLIRPYEQYF,TGTGCCAGAAGTTTAATAAGACCCTACGAGCAATACTTC
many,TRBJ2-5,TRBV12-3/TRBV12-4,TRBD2,CASSPALASGGEETQYF,TGTGCCAGCAGCCCAGCCCTCGCTAGCGGGGGGGAAGAGACCCAGTACTTC
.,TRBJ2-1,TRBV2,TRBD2,CASTRTSGNEQFF,TGTGCCAGCACCAGGACTAGCGGCAATGAGCAGTTCTTC
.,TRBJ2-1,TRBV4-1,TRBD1,CASSPVQGDPHNERFF,TGTGCCAGCAGCCCCGTTCAGGGGGACCCCCACAATGAGCGGTTCTTC
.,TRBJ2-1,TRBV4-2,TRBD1,CASSQAGQEFF,TGTGCCAGCAGCCAAGCGGGACAGGAGTTCTTC
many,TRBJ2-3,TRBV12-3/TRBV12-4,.,CASSLTAGAIDTQYF,TGTGCCAGCAGTTTAACGGCAGGGGCTATAGATACGCAGTATTTT